Below, 10 T cell receptor beta chains from the same sample are listed, as sequenced in a study of post-analysis software for immune sequencing data. Incorporated into the TCR beta cDNA libraries were unique molecular identifiers, which served to reduce PCR and sequencing biases. TCRdb itself ran the PCR reads through MiXCR, one entry per CDR3 protein. Of under 650,000 distinct CDR3 sequences in the sample, roughly two fifths were seen once. Which antigens these TCRs recognize remains unknown. The study, taken as a whole, reports: Five or six TRBV segments were significantly more frequent in patients than in controls. TRBV5-6, TRBV5-1 and TRBV20-1 were among these segments.

The source material was blood. Source of these receptors: a girl under 18 with multiple sclerosis.

The CDR3 bases are TGCGCCAGCAGCCAAGATATGGTAGATACGCAGTATTTT. Translated: CASSQDMVDTQYF. This chain connects TRBV4-1 to TRBJ2-3; D is unresolved. The CDR3 consists of 13 residues. V was pared by 0 bases and J by 5 bases, with 6 bases between. Germline CDR1 MGHRA, CDR2 YSYEKL.

This chain joins TRBV7-8 and TRBJ2-5; 10 nucleotides match TRBD2. J was trimmed by 1 base and V by 7 bases; bases with no gene match: 3. Germline CDR1 is SGHVS and CDR2 is FQNEAQ. The CDR3 is 14 amino acids. This CDR3 is CASNEREGQETQYF. The CDR3 DNA follows: TGTGCCAGCAATGAGCGGGAGGGCCAAGAGACCCAGTACTTC.

The DNA for the CDR3 is TGTGCCAGCAGGATAAGAGAATGGGGGACCCAGTACTTC. Translation: CASRIREWGTQYF. The chain joins TRBV12-3 or TRBV12-4 to TRBJ2-5, with D uncertain. The CDR3 has 13 residues. V was pared by 6 bases and J by 7 bases, with 15 bases between.

This clonotype was counted only a few times. The V call is TRBV20-1, the J call TRBJ1-5, with a possible D match to TRBD1 (6 bases). CDR1 is DFQATT, CDR2 SNEGSKA, per germline (reference sequence). The CDR3 extends over 14 amino acids. Trimming shortened V by 5 bases and J by 6 bases, and 17 bases separated the two germline ends. The CDR3 region is CSALVGGIGQPQHF. The CDR3 region has the DNA TGCAGTGCTCTCGTCGGGGGCATCGGTCAGCCCCAGCATTTT.

This clonotype was picked up a small number of times. The V and J genes are TRBV7-6 and TRBJ2-7; D is unclear. The germline V and J ends were trimmed by 4 bases and 3 bases, with 13 bases remaining between them. This CDR3 region has 14 residues. Looked up from germline, CDR1 is SGHVS and CDR2 is FNYEAQ. The CDR3 DNA sequence: TGTGCCAGCAGCTCAGGACCCTTCGTCTACGAGCAGTACTTC. Its translation: CASSSGPFVYEQYF.

The V call is TRBV20-1, the J call TRBJ2-1; TRBD2 matches 9 bases. Germline V gene lookup returns CDR1 DFQATT and CDR2 SNEGSKA (reference sequence). The CDR3 spans 19 residues. The J segment lost 0 bases and the V segment lost 0 bases, leaving 12 bases of the junction unmatched. CDR3 DNA: TGCAGTGCTAGAGATCTTGGCGGGGGGGCTTTAAGCTCCTACAATGAGCAGTTCTTC. This sequence encodes CSARDLGGGALSSYNEQFF.

The CDR3 is CASSGPGRNSYNEQFF. The CDR3 DNA reads TGTGCCAGCAGTGGGCCGGGACGGAATTCATACAATGAGCAGTTCTTC. V and J are TRBV6-1 and TRBJ2-1, with D perhaps assigned TRBD1 or TRBD2 (5 bases each). V shed 4 bases and J shed 4 bases, with 17 bases lying between them. The CDR3 spans 16 residues. Per the germline V gene, CDR1 is MNHNS and CDR2 is SASEGT.

The rearrangement joins TRBV12-3 or TRBV12-4 to TRBJ2-1; D is unclear. The V end was cut by 7 bases, the J end by 4 bases, with 14 bases between. The CDR3 covers 14 residues. DNA of the CDR3: TGTGCCAGCACCCCTGGGGTTCATTACAATGAGCAGTTCTTC. It is translated as CASTPGVHYNEQFF.

V gene TRBV3-1 combines with J gene TRBJ1-1; D might be TRBD1 (5 bases). CDR3 length equals 14 residues. Trimming cost V 1 base and J 4 bases, with 10 bases left between them. Germline V gene data show CDR1 as LGHDT and CDR2 as YNNKEL (reference sequence). CDR3 DNA sequence: TGTGCCAGCAGCCAAGCCAGGGTAACCACTGAAGCTTTCTTT. Amino acid sequence: CASSQARVTTEAFF.

The V call is TRBV12-3 or TRBV12-4, the J call TRBJ2-7, with D tentatively TRBD2 (5 bases). The CDR3 totals 14 residues. V lost 1 base to trimming and J lost 6 bases, with 13 bases between them. The CDR3 loop is CASSLVEERAEQYF. The CDR3, as DNA: TGTGCCAGCAGTTTAGTTGAGGAGAGGGCCGAGCAGTACTTC.